These T cell receptor beta chains were read from a single sample in a study of tumor-infiltrating lymphocytes in localized non-small cell lung cancer. Generated by immunoSEQ multiplex PCR, the TCRdb table keeps only in-frame clones and is missing some. The sample contains roughly 12,000 clones, roughly 89% of which appear only once. The sequenced material came from lung tumor tissue. Receptor source: a human donor with non-small cell lung cancer. Both conserved end residues are part of each CDR3. The D gene is left open where the match is weak. Where a row states a size, it is once, few, many or the class of an expanded clone; other rows omit it.

d_call j_call clone_size v_call cdr3_aa cdr3_nt
NA TRBJ2-5 NA TRBV11-3 CASSLDGQETQYF TGTGCCAGCAGCTTAGACGGACAAGAGACCCAGTACTTC
NA TRBJ2-6 NA TRBV7-8 CASSDTAYPQSRANVLTF TGTGCCAGCAGCGACACAGCTTACCCACAAAGTCGGGCCAACGTCCTGACTTTC
NA TRBJ2-7 once TRBV18 CASSPPDTYEQYF TGTGCCAGCTCACCCCCAGACACCTACGAGCAGTACTTC
NA TRBJ2-7 NA TRBV7-2 CASSPLGGFSYEQYF TGTGCCAGCAGCCCCCTTGGGGGTTTCTCCTACGAGCAGTACTTC
TRBD2 TRBJ2-2 NA TRBV6-4 CASGSGWNTGELFF TGTGCCAGCGGTAGCGGGTGGAACACCGGGGAGCTGTTTTTT
NA TRBJ1-3 few TRBV6-5 CASSYLGDSGNTIYF TGTGCCAGCAGTTACTTAGGCGACTCTGGAAACACCATATATTTT
NA TRBJ1-1 NA TRBV6-1 CASSVGAGFYTEAFF TGTGCCAGCAGTGTAGGGGCGGGGTTTTACACTGAAGCTTTCTTT
TRBD1 TRBJ2-7 few TRBV30 CAWSPGQGYEQYF TGTGCCTGGAGTCCTGGACAGGGCTACGAGCAGTACTTC
NA TRBJ1-2 once TRBV5-1 CASSLDSGQYYGYTF TGCGCCAGCAGCTTGGATTCTGGACAGTACTATGGCTACACCTTC
TRBD1 TRBJ2-2 NA TRBV7-2 CASSARTGNTGELFF TGTGCCAGCAGCGCCCGGACAGGCAACACCGGGGAGCTGTTTTTT
TRBD2 TRBJ2-1 NA TRBV7-2 CASSRGRGDTNNEQFF TGTGCCAGCAGCCGGGGGCGGGGGGATACGAACAATGAGCAGTTCTTC
NA TRBJ2-2 NA TRBV29-1 CSVAGRRTGELFF TGCAGCGTTGCAGGGCGGCGAACCGGGGAGCTGTTTTTT
TRBD1 TRBJ1-1 few TRBV29-1 CSVVGDRGILNTEAFF TGCAGCGTTGTTGGGGACAGGGGGATTCTGAACACTGAAGCTTTCTTT
NA TRBJ1-4 NA TRBV2 CASSATWGAPEKLFF TGTGCCAGCAGCGCCACGTGGGGGGCGCCTGAAAAACTGTTTTTT
TRBD1 TRBJ2-5 NA TRBV5-4 CASSLEDRLQETQYF TGTGCCAGCAGCTTGGAGGACAGGCTCCAAGAGACCCAGTACTTC
NA TRBJ2-7 NA TRBV7-9 CASRPPTGREQYF TGTGCCAGCAGACCACCGACAGGGAGGGAGCAGTACTTC
NA TRBJ1-1 NA TRBV6-5 CASSYGFRTEAFF TGTGCCAGCAGTTACGGTTTTCGGACTGAAGCTTTCTTT
TRBD2 TRBJ2-5 NA TRBV10-1 CASRMLGLAEEETQYF TGCGCCAGCAGAATGCTAGGACTAGCTGAGGAGGAGACCCAGTACTTC
NA TRBJ2-2 NA TRBV5-1 CASSQGTVNTGELFF TGCGCCAGCAGCCAGGGGACGGTGAACACCGGGGAGCTGTTTTTT
TRBD1 TRBJ2-2 NA TRBV11-1 CASNKDRGVTGELFF TGTGCCAGCAATAAGGACAGGGGGGTCACCGGGGAGCTGTTTTTT
TRBD2 TRBJ2-7 NA TRBV15 CATSRDGGLAGSYEQYF TGTGCCACCAGCAGAGATGGGGGACTAGCGGGTTCCTACGAGCAGTACTTC
NA TRBJ1-6 NA TRBV6-1 CAAQQGTNSPLHF TGTGCCGCACAACAGGGAACCAATTCACCCCTCCACTTT
NA TRBJ1-2 NA TRBV5-4 CASSLGGRGYGYTF TGTGCCAGCAGCTTGGGGGGAAGGGGCTATGGCTACACCTTC
NA TRBJ1-1 NA TRBV27 CASSFNQDLNTEAFF TGTGCCAGCAGTTTTAATCAGGACCTGAACACTGAAGCTTTCTTT
NA TRBJ2-7 NA TRBV5-4 CASSLGYEQYF TGTGCCAGCAGCCTGGGCTACGAGCAGTACTTC
NA TRBJ1-2 NA TRBV5-6 CASSLRVGPVLGYTF TGTGCCAGCAGCTTGCGGGTCGGGCCCGTTTTAGGTTACACCTTC
NA TRBJ2-5 NA TRBV6-5 CASSYQGGWGQTQYF TGTGCCAGCAGTTACCAGGGAGGGTGGGGGCAGACCCAGTACTTC
TRBD1 TRBJ1-5 NA TRBV16 CASSLRQGVGNQPQHF TGTGCCAGCAGCCTTAGGCAGGGGGTAGGCAATCAGCCCCAGCATTTT
TRBD1 TRBJ2-6 NA TRBV5-8 CASSLWTGGWSGANVLTF TGTGCCAGCAGCTTGTGGACAGGGGGCTGGTCTGGGGCCAACGTCCTGACTTTC
TRBD1 TRBJ2-1 few TRBV5-1 CASSSFSQGQGEQFF TGCGCCAGCAGCTCATTTTCCCAGGGACAGGGTGAGCAGTTCTTC
NA TRBJ1-1 NA TRBV11-2 CASSSRTLNTEAFF TGTGCCAGCAGCTCCAGGACCTTGAACACTGAAGCTTTCTTT
TRBD1 TRBJ1-1 NA TRBV6-5 CASSKGTGNTEAFF TGTGCCAGCAGCAAAGGGACAGGGAACACTGAAGCTTTCTTT
TRBD1 TRBJ2-6 NA TRBV19 CASTFGTARGSGANVLTF TGTGCCAGTACCTTTGGGACAGCAAGGGGCTCTGGGGCCAACGTCCTGACTTTC
NA TRBJ1-1 NA TRBV29-1 CSVSGATNTEAFF TGCAGCGTTTCAGGGGCAACGAACACTGAAGCTTTCTTT
TRBD2 TRBJ2-7 NA TRBV5-1 CASSGTSGGPGEQYF TGCGCCAGCAGTGGGACTAGCGGGGGGCCCGGGGAGCAGTACTTC
NA TRBJ2-5 NA TRBV7-2 CASSLATTEETQYF TGTGCCAGCAGCTTAGCGACAACGGAGGAGACCCAGTACTTC
NA TRBJ1-2 NA TRBV2 CASSPQRGGGGYGYTF TGTGCCAGCAGTCCCCAGAGGGGGGGCGGAGGGTATGGCTACACCTTC
NA TRBJ1-4 NA TRBV6-6 CASSWVSKAEKLFF TGTGCCAGCAGTTGGGTCTCGAAGGCTGAAAAACTGTTTTTT
NA TRBJ2-5 NA TRBV7-3 CASSLGTKETQYF TGTGCCAGCAGCTTAGGTACAAAAGAGACCCAGTACTTC
NA TRBJ2-5 NA TRBV29-1 CSVESGAGETQYF TGCAGCGTTGAATCCGGGGCCGGTGAGACCCAGTACTTC
NA TRBJ2-2 once TRBV2 CAIWRTNTGELFF TGTGCCATCTGGAGAACGAACACCGGGGAGCTGTTTTTT